The rows below give T cell receptor beta chains drawn from one sample of a study of blood T cell repertoires in COVID-19. The data were produced by immunoSEQ multiplex PCR, yet TCRdb's version contains in-frame clones alone and is incomplete. The sample has fewer than 350,000 clones; around 81% are singletons. Material: peripheral blood. All receptors come from a woman aged 55 to 70 with active or convalescent COVID-19. Both conserved end residues are part of each CDR3. Fields, in order: J gene, clone size, D gene, V gene, CDR3 DNA, CDR3 protein. The D gene is left open where the match is weak. Part of the rows lack a size; the others show once, few, many or a class for expanded clones.

j_gene: TRBJ2-7; abundance: .; d_gene: .; v_gene: TRBV19; CDR3nt: TGTGCCAGTAGTATAACGGGAAAGGTCTACGAGCAGTACTTC; CDR3aa: CASSITGKVYEQYF
j_gene: TRBJ1-2; abundance: .; d_gene: .; v_gene: TRBV30; CDR3nt: TGTGCCTGGACCCAGGTCAGGGTGCTGCATGGCTACACCTTC; CDR3aa: CAWTQVRVLHGYTF
j_gene: TRBJ2-6; abundance: .; d_gene: .; v_gene: TRBV2; CDR3nt: TGTGCCAGCAGTCCAGGGGGGTCTGGGGCCAACGTCCTGACTTTC; CDR3aa: CASSPGGSGANVLTF
j_gene: TRBJ2-3; abundance: .; d_gene: .; v_gene: TRBV19; CDR3nt: TGTGCCAGTATTGGAGACACAGATACGCAGTATTTT; CDR3aa: CASIGDTDTQYF
j_gene: TRBJ2-2; abundance: .; d_gene: .; v_gene: TRBV19; CDR3nt: TGTGCCAGTAGTATTGGGCAGAACACCGGGGAGCTGTTTTTT; CDR3aa: CASSIGQNTGELFF
j_gene: TRBJ1-2; abundance: .; d_gene: TRBD1; v_gene: TRBV18; CDR3nt: TGTGCCAGCTCACCGGGGGGACAGGGCTATGGCTACACCTTC; CDR3aa: CASSPGGQGYGYTF
j_gene: TRBJ2-1; abundance: .; d_gene: .; v_gene: TRBV3-1/TRBV3-2; CDR3nt: TGTGCCAGCAGCCAAGAAGGGGTTTTAGACTACAATGAGCAGTTCTTC; CDR3aa: CASSQEGVLDYNEQFF
j_gene: TRBJ2-7; abundance: .; d_gene: .; v_gene: TRBV20-1; CDR3nt: TGCAGTGCTAGTGCCGGGACATCTCAAACCTACGAGCAGTACTTC; CDR3aa: CSASAGTSQTYEQYF
j_gene: TRBJ2-3; abundance: .; d_gene: TRBD2; v_gene: TRBV6-5; CDR3nt: TGTGCCAGCAGTTACGACGGGGGGGCTTCAGATACGCAGTATTTT; CDR3aa: CASSYDGGASDTQYF
j_gene: TRBJ1-1; abundance: once; d_gene: .; v_gene: TRBV18; CDR3nt: TGTGCCAGCTCACCACAATCAGGGGCGATGAACACTGAAGCTTTCTTT; CDR3aa: CASSPQSGAMNTEAFF
j_gene: TRBJ1-1; abundance: .; d_gene: TRBD1; v_gene: TRBV19; CDR3nt: TGTGCCAGTAGCGGGGACAGGGGAATGAACCTTGAAGCTTTCTTT; CDR3aa: CASSGDRGMNLEAFF
j_gene: TRBJ2-1; abundance: .; d_gene: TRBD2; v_gene: TRBV7-3; CDR3nt: TGTGCCAGCAGCGCACCTGGACTAGCGGGTTCCCGTTTCTTC; CDR3aa: CASSAPGLAGSRFF
j_gene: TRBJ1-6; abundance: .; d_gene: .; v_gene: TRBV27; CDR3nt: TGTGCCAGCAGTACCCGGGAAGGTAATTCACCCCTCCACTTT; CDR3aa: CASSTREGNSPLHF
j_gene: TRBJ2-6; abundance: .; d_gene: .; v_gene: TRBV18; CDR3nt: TGTGCCAGCTCACCGCAGGGAACTGGGGCCAACGTCCTGACTTTC; CDR3aa: CASSPQGTGANVLTF
j_gene: TRBJ2-7; abundance: .; d_gene: .; v_gene: TRBV12-3/TRBV12-4; CDR3nt: TGTGCCAGCAGGGGGCCGGTCGGGCAGTACTTC; CDR3aa: CASRGPVGQYF
j_gene: TRBJ2-3; abundance: .; d_gene: TRBD2; v_gene: TRBV6-2/TRBV6-3; CDR3nt: TGTGCCAGCAGTTACTCCTCGACTAGCGGGGGCACAGATACGCAGTATTTT; CDR3aa: CASSYSSTSGGTDTQYF
j_gene: TRBJ1-5; abundance: .; d_gene: .; v_gene: TRBV12-3/TRBV12-4; CDR3nt: TGTGCCAGCAGTTTCTCTAGCAATCAGCCCCAGCATTTT; CDR3aa: CASSFSSNQPQHF
j_gene: TRBJ1-3; abundance: .; d_gene: .; v_gene: TRBV19; CDR3nt: TGTGCCAGTACCATTCAGGATTACTCTGGAAACACCATATATTTT; CDR3aa: CASTIQDYSGNTIYF
j_gene: TRBJ1-1; abundance: .; d_gene: TRBD1; v_gene: TRBV4-1; CDR3nt: TGCGCCAGCAGCCCCACCGAGGGGGCGGACACTGAAGCTTTCTTT; CDR3aa: CASSPTEGADTEAFF
j_gene: TRBJ1-2; abundance: few; d_gene: TRBD1; v_gene: TRBV7-6; CDR3nt: TGTGCCAGCAGCAATAGCCCAGGACAGGGTCGCTATGGCTACACCTTC; CDR3aa: CASSNSPGQGRYGYTF
j_gene: TRBJ2-7; abundance: .; d_gene: .; v_gene: TRBV5-1; CDR3nt: TGCGCCAGTTCCCCTGACACCACCTACGAGCAGTACTTC; CDR3aa: CASSPDTTYEQYF
j_gene: TRBJ1-6; abundance: .; d_gene: .; v_gene: TRBV4-2; CDR3nt: TGTGCCAGCAGCCAAGTATGGGAACCACAGGGTGGGAATTCACCCCTCCACTTT; CDR3aa: CASSQVWEPQGGNSPLHF
j_gene: TRBJ2-6; abundance: .; d_gene: .; v_gene: TRBV25-1; CDR3nt: TGTGCCAGCAGTGAATCCCACAGGGCTGGGGCCAACGTCCTGACTTTC; CDR3aa: CASSESHRAGANVLTF